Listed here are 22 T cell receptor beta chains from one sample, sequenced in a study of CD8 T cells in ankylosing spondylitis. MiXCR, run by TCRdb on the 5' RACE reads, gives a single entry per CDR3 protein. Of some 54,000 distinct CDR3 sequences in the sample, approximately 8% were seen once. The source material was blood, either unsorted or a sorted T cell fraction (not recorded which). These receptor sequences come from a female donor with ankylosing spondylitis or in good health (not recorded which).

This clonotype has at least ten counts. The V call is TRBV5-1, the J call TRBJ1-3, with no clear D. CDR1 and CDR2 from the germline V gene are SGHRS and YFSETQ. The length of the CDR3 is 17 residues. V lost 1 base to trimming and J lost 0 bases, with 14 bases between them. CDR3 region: CASSLPGTGYSGNTIYF. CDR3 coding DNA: TGCGCCAGCAGCTTGCCCGGAACGGGATACTCTGGAAACACCATATATTTT.

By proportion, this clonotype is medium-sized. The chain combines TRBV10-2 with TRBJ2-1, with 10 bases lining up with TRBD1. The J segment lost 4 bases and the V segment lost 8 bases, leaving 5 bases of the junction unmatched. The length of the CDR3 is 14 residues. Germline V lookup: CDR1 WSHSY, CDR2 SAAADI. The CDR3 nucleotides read TGCGCCAGCTCCCGGACAGGGGGTTACAATGAGCAGTTCTTC. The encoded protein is CASSRTGGYNEQFF.

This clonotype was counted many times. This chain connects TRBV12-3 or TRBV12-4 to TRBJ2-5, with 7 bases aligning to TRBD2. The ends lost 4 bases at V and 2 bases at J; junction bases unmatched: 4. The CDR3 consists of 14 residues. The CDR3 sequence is CASSYGLEQETQYF. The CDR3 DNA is TGTGCCAGCAGTTACGGACTAGAACAAGAGACCCAGTACTTC.

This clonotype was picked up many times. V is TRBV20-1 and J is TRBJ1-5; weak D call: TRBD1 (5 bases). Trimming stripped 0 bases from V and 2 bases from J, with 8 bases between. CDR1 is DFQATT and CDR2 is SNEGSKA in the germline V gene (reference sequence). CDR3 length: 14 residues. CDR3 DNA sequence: TGCAGTGCTAGAGATCGCAGGGGCAATCAGCCCCAGCATTTT. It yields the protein CSARDRRGNQPQHF.

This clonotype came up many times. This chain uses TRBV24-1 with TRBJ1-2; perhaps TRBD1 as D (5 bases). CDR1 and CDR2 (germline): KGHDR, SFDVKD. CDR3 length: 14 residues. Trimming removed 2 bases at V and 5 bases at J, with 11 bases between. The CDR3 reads CATSDSRDRYGYTF. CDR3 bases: TGTGCCACCAGTGATTCCAGGGATAGGTATGGCTACACCTTC.

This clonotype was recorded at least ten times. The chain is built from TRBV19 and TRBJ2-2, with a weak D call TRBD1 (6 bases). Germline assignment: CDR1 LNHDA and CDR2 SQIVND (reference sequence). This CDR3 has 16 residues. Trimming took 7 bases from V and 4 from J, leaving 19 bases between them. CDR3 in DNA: TGTGCCAGTACCAAAGCACCGGACAGAACCACCGGGGAGCTGTTTTTT. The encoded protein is CASTKAPDRTTGELFF.

The CDR3 sequence: CSVGSGGPNTGELFF. DNA for the CDR3: TGCAGCGTCGGTAGCGGGGGGCCGAACACCGGGGAGCTGTTTTTT. The rearrangement links TRBV29-1 to TRBJ2-2; 10 nucleotides align to TRBD2. The CDR3 totals 15 residues. V trimming: 6 bases; J trimming: 0 bases; junction bases outside the gene matches: 4. The germline V gene encodes CDR1 SQVTM and CDR2 ANQGSEA.

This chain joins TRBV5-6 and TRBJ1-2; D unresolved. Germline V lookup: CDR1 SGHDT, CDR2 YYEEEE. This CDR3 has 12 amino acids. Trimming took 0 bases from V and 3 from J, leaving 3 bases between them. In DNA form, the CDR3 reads TGTGCCAGCAGCTTGGGCCACTATGGCTACACCTTC. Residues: CASSLGHYGYTF.

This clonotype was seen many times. The CDR3 nucleotides read TGTGCCACCAGCAGCCTAACAGGGTCCGGGGAGCTGTTTTTT. This encodes CATSSLTGSGELFF. V gene TRBV15 combines with J gene TRBJ2-2, with D possibly TRBD1 on 6 matching bases. Germline V gene data show CDR1 as LNHNV and CDR2 as YYDKDF (reference sequence). Trimming removed 3 bases at V and 6 bases at J, with 11 bases between. This CDR3 has 14 amino acids.

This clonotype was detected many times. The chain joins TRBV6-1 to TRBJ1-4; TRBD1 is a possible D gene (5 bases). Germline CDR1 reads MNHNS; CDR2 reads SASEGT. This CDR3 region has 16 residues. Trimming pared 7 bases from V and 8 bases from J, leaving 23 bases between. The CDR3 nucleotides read TGTGCCAGCAAGAGGGTTGTCAGCTCCCGGGGGGAAAAACTGTTTTTT. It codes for CASKRVVSSRGEKLFF.

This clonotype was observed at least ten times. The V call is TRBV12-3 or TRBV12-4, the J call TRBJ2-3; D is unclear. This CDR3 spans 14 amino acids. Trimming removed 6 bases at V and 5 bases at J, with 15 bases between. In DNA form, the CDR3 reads TGTGCCAGCAGGGCACAGCTAGGGATAGATACGCAGTATTTT. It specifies CASRAQLGIDTQYF.

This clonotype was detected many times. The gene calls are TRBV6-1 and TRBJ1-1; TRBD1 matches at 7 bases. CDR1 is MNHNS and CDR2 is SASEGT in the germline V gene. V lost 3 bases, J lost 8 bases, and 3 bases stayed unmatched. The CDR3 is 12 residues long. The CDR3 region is CASSDWTGEAFF. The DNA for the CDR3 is TGTGCCAGCAGTGATTGGACAGGCGAAGCTTTCTTT.

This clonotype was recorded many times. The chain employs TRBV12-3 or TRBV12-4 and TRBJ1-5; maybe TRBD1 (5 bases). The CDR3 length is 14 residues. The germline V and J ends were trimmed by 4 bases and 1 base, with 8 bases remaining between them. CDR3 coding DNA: TGTGCCAGCAGTTGGGACGCAAGCAATCAGCCCCAGCATTTT. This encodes CASSWDASNQPQHF.

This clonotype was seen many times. CDR3 nucleotides: TGCAGTGCTAGGCTTCGCAGGGTCACCGGGGAGCTGTTTTTT. This encodes CSARLRRVTGELFF. The genes are TRBV20-1 and TRBJ2-2; tentatively, D is TRBD1 (5 bases). V gave up 3 bases and J gave up 4 bases, with 12 bases separating them. Germline CDR1 reads DFQATT; CDR2 reads SNEGSKA (reference sequence). The CDR3 is 14 residues long.

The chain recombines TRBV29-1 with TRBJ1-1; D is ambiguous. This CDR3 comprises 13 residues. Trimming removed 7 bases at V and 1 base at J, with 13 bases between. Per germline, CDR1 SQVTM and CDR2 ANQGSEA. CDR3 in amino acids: CSACPGPNTEAFF. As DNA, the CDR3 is TGCAGCGCTTGTCCTGGGCCGAACACTGAAGCTTTCTTT.

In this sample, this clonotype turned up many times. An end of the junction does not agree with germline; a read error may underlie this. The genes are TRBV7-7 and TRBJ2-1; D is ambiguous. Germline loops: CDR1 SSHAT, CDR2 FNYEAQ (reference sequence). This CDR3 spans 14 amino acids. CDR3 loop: CASSPQLTYNEQFF. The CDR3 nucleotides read TGTGCTAGCAGCCCCCAACTAACCTACAATGAGCAGTTCTTC.

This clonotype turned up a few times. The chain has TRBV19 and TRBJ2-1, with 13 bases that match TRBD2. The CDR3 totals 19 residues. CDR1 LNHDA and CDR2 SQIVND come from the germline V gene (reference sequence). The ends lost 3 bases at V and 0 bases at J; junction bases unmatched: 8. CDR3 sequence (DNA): TGTGCCAGTAGTATCCCCGGACTAGCGGGGGCTAGCTCCTACAATGAGCAGTTCTTC. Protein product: CASSIPGLAGASSYNEQFF.

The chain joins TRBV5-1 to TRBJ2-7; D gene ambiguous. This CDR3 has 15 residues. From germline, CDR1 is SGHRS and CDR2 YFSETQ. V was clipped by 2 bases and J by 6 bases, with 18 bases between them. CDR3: CASSFFTSRPSEQYF. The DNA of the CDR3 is TGCGCCAGCAGCTTTTTCACCAGCAGACCCTCCGAGCAGTACTTC.

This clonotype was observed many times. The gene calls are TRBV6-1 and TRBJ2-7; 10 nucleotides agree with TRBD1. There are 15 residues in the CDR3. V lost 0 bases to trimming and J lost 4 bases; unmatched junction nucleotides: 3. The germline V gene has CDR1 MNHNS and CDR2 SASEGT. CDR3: CASSEALGQGYEQYF. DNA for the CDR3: TGTGCCAGCAGTGAAGCGTTGGGACAGGGGTACGAGCAGTACTTC.

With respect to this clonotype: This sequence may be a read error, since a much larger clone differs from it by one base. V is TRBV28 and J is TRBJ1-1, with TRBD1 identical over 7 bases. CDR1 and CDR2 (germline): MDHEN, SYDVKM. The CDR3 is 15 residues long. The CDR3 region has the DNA TGTGCCGGCAGTTTATTTTACAGGGGGAACACTGAAGCTTTCTTT. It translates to CAGSLFYRGNTEAFF.

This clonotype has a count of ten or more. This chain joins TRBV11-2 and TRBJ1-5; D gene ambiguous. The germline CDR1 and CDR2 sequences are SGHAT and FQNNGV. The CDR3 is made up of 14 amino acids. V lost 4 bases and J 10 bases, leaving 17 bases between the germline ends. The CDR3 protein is CASSYGRSDDPQHF. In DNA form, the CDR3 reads TGTGCCAGCAGCTACGGACGATCCGATGACCCCCAGCATTTT. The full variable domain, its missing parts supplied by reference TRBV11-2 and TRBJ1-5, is EAGVAQSPRYKIIEKRQSVAFWCNPISGHATLYWYQQILGQGPKLLIQFQNNGVVDDSQLPKDRFSAERLKGVDSTLKIQPAKLEDSAVYLCASSYGRSDDPQHFGDGTRLSIL.

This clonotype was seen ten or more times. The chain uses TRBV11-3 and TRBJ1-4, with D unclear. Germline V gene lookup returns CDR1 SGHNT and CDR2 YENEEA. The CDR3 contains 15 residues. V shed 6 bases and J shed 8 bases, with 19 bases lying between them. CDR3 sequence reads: CASRNLDGVGEKLFF. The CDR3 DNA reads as TGTGCCAGCAGAAATTTGGACGGGGTGGGGGAAAAACTGTTTTTT.